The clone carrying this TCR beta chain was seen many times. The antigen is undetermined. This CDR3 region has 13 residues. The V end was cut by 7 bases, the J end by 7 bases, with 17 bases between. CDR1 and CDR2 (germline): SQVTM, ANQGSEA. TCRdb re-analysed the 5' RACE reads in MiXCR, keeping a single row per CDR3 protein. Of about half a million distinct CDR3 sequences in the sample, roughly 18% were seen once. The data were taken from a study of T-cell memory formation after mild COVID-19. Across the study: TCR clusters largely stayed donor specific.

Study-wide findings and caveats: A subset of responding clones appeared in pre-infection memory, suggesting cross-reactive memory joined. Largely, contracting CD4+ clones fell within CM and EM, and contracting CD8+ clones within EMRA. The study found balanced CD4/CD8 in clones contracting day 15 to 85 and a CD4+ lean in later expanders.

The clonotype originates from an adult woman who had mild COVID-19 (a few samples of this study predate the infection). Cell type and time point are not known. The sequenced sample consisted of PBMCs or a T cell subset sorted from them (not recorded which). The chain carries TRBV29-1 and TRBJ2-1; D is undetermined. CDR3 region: CSANVHTRNEQFF. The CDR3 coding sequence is TGCAGCGCCAACGTCCATACGCGGAATGAGCAGTTCTTC.